Described below is a single T cell receptor (beta chain) sequence and its context. Its antigen is unknown. From CD4+ cells came CD45RA+ naive and CD45RA-negative memory subsets. This CDR3 region has 16 residues. The germline V gene encodes CDR1 SGHRS and CDR2 YFSETQ. The V segment lost 4 bases and the J segment 8 bases; nucleotides outside the gene matches: 15. The sample originates from a study of shared clonotypes between healthy human individuals. Regarding the study as a whole: An effect of sequencing depth on clonotype sharing among donors was expected. Some naive CD4 clonotypes, around 5%, turned up in common across several donors. The four-donor shared clonotypes exceeded non-shared clonotypes in generation probability, with non-shared ones scoring lower.

The method was immunoSEQ multiplex PCR; TCRdb's version includes in-frame clones alone and lacks a portion of them. The repertoire includes 600,000 to 800,000 clones, roughly 72% of them detected once, and about 1.8% sits in the top ten. The origin of this receptor is a woman aged 30 to 39 in good health. V gene TRBV5-1 combines with J gene TRBJ1-2; TRBD1 matches 9 bases. The source material was memory CD4+ T cells sorted from blood. Regarding subset: CD45RA-negative fraction. The CDR3 nucleotides read TGCGCCAGCAGCCCTGATGGGACAGGGCCTTCGCGGGGCTACACCTTC. This sequence encodes CASSPDGTGPSRGYTF.